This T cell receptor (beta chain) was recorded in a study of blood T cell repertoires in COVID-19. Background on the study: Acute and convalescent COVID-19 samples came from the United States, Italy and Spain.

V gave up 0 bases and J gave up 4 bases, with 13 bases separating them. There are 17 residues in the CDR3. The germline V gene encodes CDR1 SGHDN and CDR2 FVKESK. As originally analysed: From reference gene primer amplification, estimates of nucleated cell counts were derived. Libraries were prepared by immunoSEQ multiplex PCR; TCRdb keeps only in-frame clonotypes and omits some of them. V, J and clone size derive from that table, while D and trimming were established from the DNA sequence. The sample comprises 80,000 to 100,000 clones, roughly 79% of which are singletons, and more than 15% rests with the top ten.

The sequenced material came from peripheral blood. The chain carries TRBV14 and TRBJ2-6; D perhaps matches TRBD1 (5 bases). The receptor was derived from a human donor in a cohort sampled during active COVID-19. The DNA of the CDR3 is TGTGCCAGCAGCCAAGACAGGGCACTCCTCGGGGCCAACGTCCTGACTTTC. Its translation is CASSQDRALLGANVLTF.